The sequence of this T cell receptor (beta chain) was determined in a study of shared clonotypes between healthy human individuals. Whole-study findings and limits: In this cohort, only blood was sampled, and tissue repertoires likely differ.

Every subset's genomic DNA went evenly onto several immunoSEQ plates. Sequencing of unsorted PBMC DNA was carried out using ten immunoSEQ deep assay plates. The protocol was immunoSEQ multiplex PCR, while the TCRdb copy is restricted to in-frame clones and leaves out a portion. Among approximately 440,000 clones listed, 77% were seen once. Samples left unsorted employed some 100 million PBMCs for genomic DNA. Comments on this clone: The antigen is unknown.

V gave up 1 base and J gave up 2 bases, with 15 bases separating them. This CDR3 region has 16 residues. CDR1 SGHTA and CDR2 FQGNSA come from the germline V gene. The sequence came from a woman between 40 and 50 years old in good health. Some clones in this sample may be carry-over from other donors' samples. The genes are TRBV7-2 and TRBJ2-7; D is possibly TRBD2 (6 bases). The sample was PBMCs. The CDR3 DNA follows: TGTGCCAGCAGCTTAGAGGGGAGGCGAGGTACCTACGAGCAGTACTTC. Translating gives CASSLEGRRGTYEQYF. Together with reference TRBV7-2 and TRBJ2-7, the CDR3 gives the full variable domain: GAGVSQSPSNKVTEKGKDVELRCDPISGHTALYWYRQSLGQGLEFLIYFQGNSAPDKSGLPSDRFSAERTGGSVSTLTIQRTQQEDSAVYLCASSLEGRRGTYEQYFGPGTRLTVT.